A selection of T cell receptor beta chains follows, all from one sample in a study of blood T cells in healthy people across ages. TCRdb redid the calling of the 5' RACE reads with MiXCR, one entry per CDR3 protein. The data contain hundreds of thousands of distinct CDR3 sequences, around 29% of them singletons. The sequencing input was blood. These receptors were collected from a woman in her 70s in good health. CDR3s include the opening cysteine and the closing phenylalanine or tryptophan. The order of the fields is V gene, D gene, clone size, J gene, CDR3 DNA, CDR3 protein. The D gene is left open where the match is weak. Clone size is shown for a subset of rows, as once, few, many or a class of expanded clone.

TRBV19,TRBD2,NA,TRBJ2-1,TGTGCCAGTGGCCTCGGCGGGAGCTACAATGAGCAGTTCTTC,CASGLGGSYNEQFF
TRBV5-1,NA,few,TRBJ2-5,TGCGCCAGCAGCCCCGGACCGGACCAAGAGACCCAGTACTTC,CASSPGPDQETQYF
TRBV20-1,NA,NA,TRBJ2-7,TGCAGTGCTGAAACAAGGGAGCCCTACGAGCAGTACTTC,CSAETREPYEQYF
TRBV7-6,TRBD2,NA,TRBJ2-1,TGTGCCAGCAGCTTAACTCAACCGGGACTAGCGGCCAATGAGCAGTTCTTC,CASSLTQPGLAANEQFF
TRBV20-1,TRBD2,NA,TRBJ2-3,TGCAGTGCTAGAGATACCCTTAGCGGGACCGGTTATTTT,CSARDTLSGTGYF
TRBV6-1,TRBD2,NA,TRBJ2-3,TGTGCCAGCAGTGAAGCGCTTCTGGTAGCGGGGGCAGATACGCAGTATTTT,CASSEALLVAGADTQYF
TRBV18,NA,NA,TRBJ1-2,TGTGCCAGCTCACCATTAGTCGGCGGGGTTGACTATGGCTACACCTTC,CASSPLVGGVDYGYTF
TRBV27,NA,few,TRBJ2-7,TGTGCCAGCAGTGGGATCATCTCCTCCGAGCAGTACTTC,CASSGIISSEQYF
TRBV20-1,NA,few,TRBJ1-5,TGCAGTGCTAGAGATTACCAGGTACAGCCCCAGCATTTT,CSARDYQVQPQHF
TRBV12-3/TRBV12-4,TRBD1,few,TRBJ2-7,TGTGCCAGCAGTTTCAGCTCAATACAGGGGGAGCAGTACTTC,CASSFSSIQGEQYF
TRBV7-2,TRBD1,few,TRBJ2-7,TGTGCCAGCAGCTTAGCAGAAGGGACAGACCAACTCTACGAGCAGTACTTC,CASSLAEGTDQLYEQYF
TRBV11-2,NA,NA,TRBJ2-2,TGTGCCAGCAGCGTCGAACTAGCCGTATATTCCGGGGAGCTGTTTTTT,CASSVELAVYSGELFF
TRBV2,TRBD1,NA,TRBJ1-6,TGTGCCAGCACTGGGACAGGGGGAGGAAATTCACCCCTCCACTTT,CASTGTGGGNSPLHF
TRBV6-5,TRBD2,few,TRBJ2-3,TGTGCCAGCAGTTACAGGACTAGCGTGGATACGCAGTATTTT,CASSYRTSVDTQYF
TRBV7-2,NA,NA,TRBJ1-5,TGTGCCAGCAGCTTAGAGGCAGGGGCCAACCAGCCCCAGCATTTT,CASSLEAGANQPQHF
TRBV28,TRBD1,NA,TRBJ2-1,TGTGCCAGCAAGGGACAGAATAAGTTTGGGAGTGAGCAGTTCTTC,CASKGQNKFGSEQFF